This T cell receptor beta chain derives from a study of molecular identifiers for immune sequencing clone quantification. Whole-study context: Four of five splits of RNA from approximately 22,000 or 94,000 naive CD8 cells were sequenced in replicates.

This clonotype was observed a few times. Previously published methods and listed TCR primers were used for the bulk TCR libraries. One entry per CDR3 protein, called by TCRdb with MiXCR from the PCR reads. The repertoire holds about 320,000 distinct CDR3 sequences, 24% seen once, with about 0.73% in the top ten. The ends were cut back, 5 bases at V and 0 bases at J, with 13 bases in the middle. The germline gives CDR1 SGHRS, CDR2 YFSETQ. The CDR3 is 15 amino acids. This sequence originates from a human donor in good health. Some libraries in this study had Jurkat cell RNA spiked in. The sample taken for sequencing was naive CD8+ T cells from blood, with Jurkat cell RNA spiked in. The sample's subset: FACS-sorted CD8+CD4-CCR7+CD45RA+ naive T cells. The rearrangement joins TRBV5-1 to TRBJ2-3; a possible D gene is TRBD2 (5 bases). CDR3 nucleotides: TGCGCCAGCAGTCCTGGGCGGGTTAGCACAGATACGCAGTATTTT. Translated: CASSPGRVSTDTQYF.